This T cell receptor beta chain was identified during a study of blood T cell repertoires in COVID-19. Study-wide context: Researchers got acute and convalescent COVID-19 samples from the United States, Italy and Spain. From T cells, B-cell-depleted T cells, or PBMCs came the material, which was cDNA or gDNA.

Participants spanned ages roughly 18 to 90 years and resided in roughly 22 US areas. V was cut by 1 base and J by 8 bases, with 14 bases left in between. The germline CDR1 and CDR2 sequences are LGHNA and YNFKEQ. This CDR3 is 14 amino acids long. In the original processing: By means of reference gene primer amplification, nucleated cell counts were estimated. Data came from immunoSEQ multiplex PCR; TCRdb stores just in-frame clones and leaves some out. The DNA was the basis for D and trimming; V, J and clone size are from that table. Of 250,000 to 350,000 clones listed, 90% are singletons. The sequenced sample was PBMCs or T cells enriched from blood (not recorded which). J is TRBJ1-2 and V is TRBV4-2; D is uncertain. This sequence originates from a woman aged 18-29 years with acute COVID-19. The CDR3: CASSQVSEESGYTF. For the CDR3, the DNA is TGTGCCAGCAGCCAAGTATCTGAGGAGAGCGGCTACACCTTC.